One sample yielded the 6 T cell receptor beta chains listed below, sequenced in a study of cytotoxic CD8 clonotypes in ibrutinib-treated CLL. The data were produced by immunoSEQ multiplex PCR, yet TCRdb's version contains in-frame clones alone and is incomplete. The sample yields hundreds of thousands of clones, 70% seen once. This sample comprised PBMCs, obtained after 24 months of ibrutinib treatment. The receptors here all came from a human donor with chronic lymphocytic leukemia.

V gene TRBV2 combines with J gene TRBJ2-3; tentative D call: TRBD2 (6 bases). The germline V gene encodes CDR1 SNHLY and CDR2 FYNNEI. Trimming shortened V by 9 bases and J by 2 bases, and 15 bases separated the two germline ends. The CDR3 extends over 14 amino acids. CDR3: CASRHPGVTDTQYF. Here the CDR3 DNA reads TGTGCCAGTAGACACCCGGGGGTCACAGATACGCAGTATTTT.

This sequence joins TRBV19 and TRBJ1-4; D remains ambiguous. Trimming pared 2 bases from V and 8 bases from J, leaving 9 bases between. The V gene's germline CDR1 is LNHDA and CDR2 SQIVND (reference sequence). The CDR3 spans 13 residues. CDR3 nucleotides: TGTGCCAGTAGTATACTCTTTGGCGAAAAACTGTTTTTT. Amino acids: CASSILFGEKLFF.

The chain joins TRBV28 to TRBJ1-4; TRBD1 matches 10 bases. Trimming took 1 base from V and 6 from J; bases not matched to a gene: 5. Germline assignment: CDR1 MDHEN and CDR2 SYDVKM. CDR3 length equals 16 residues. The CDR3 region has the DNA TGTGCCAGCAGTTTATTCTTGGGGACAGGGGATGAAAAACTGTTTTTT. Residues: CASSLFLGTGDEKLFF.

This clone was observed a handful of times. This rearrangement joins TRBV5-8 to TRBJ2-7; TRBD2 is a possible D gene (5 bases). This CDR3 spans 13 amino acids. Germline-derived CDR1 and CDR2 are SGHTS and YDEGEE. V was pared by 0 bases and J by 5 bases, with 9 bases between. Here the CDR3 reads CASSLGWRDEQYF. DNA for the CDR3: TGTGCCAGCAGCTTGGGCTGGCGGGACGAGCAGTACTTC.

This rearrangement joins TRBV5-7 to TRBJ2-7, with a possible D match to TRBD1 (5 bases). TRBV5-7 falls under the ORF class, with uncertain function. This CDR3 is 15 amino acids long. The V end lost 5 bases, the J end lost 0 bases, and 15 bases lay between the germline ends. The CDR3 bases are TGTGCCAGCAGTGTCATCCAGGGCAGCTCCTACGAGCAGTACTTC. It encodes CASSVIQGSSYEQYF.

The chain has TRBV6-5 and TRBJ2-1; D possibly corresponds to TRBD1 (5 bases). Germline V gives CDR1 MNHEY, CDR2 SVGAGI. V gave up 8 bases and J gave up 6 bases, with 8 bases separating them. The length of the CDR3 is 11 residues. The CDR3 protein is CASGAFNEQFF. The CDR3 DNA follows: TGTGCCAGCGGGGCCTTCAATGAGCAGTTCTTC.